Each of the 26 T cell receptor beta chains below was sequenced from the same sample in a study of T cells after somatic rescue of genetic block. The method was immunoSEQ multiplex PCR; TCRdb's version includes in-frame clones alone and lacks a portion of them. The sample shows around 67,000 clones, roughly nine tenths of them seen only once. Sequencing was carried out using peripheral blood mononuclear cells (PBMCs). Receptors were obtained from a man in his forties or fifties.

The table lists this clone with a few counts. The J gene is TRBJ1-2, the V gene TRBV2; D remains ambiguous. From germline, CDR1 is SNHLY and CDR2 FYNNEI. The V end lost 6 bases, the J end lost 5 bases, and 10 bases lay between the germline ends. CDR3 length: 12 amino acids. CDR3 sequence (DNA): TGTGCCAGCAGCGGCAGTACTTATGGCTACACCTTC. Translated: CASSGSTYGYTF.

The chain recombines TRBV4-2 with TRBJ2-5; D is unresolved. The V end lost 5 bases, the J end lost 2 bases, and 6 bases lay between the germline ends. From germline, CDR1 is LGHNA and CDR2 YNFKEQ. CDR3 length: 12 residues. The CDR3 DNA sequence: TGTGCCAGCAGCTTGGTTCAAGAGACCCAGTACTTC. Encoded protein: CASSLVQETQYF.

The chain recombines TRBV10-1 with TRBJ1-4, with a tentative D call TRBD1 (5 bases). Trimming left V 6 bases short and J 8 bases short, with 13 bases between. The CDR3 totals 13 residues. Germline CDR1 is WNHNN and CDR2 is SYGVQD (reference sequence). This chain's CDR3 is CASSVGTAEKLFF. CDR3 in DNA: TGCGCCAGCAGCGTAGGGACGGCGGAAAAACTGTTTTTT.

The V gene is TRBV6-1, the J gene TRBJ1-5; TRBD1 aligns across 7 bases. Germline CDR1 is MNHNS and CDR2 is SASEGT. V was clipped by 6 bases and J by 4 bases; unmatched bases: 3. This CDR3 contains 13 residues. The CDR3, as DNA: TGTGCCAGCAGATTACAGGGGAATCAGCCCCAGCATTTT. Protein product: CASRLQGNQPQHF.

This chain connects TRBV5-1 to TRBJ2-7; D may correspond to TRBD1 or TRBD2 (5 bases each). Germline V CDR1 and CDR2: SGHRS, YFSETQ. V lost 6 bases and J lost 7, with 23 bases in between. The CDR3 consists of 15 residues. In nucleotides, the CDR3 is TGCGCCAGCACTCCTTGGGGGACGGGGATGAGAGAGCAGTACTTC. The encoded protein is CASTPWGTGMREQYF.

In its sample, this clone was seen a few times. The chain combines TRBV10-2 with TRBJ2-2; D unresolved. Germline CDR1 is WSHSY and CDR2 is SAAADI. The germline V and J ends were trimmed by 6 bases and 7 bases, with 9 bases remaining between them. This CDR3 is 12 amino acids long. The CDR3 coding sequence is TGCGCCAGCAGGGTCAGTGTCGGGGAGCTGTTTTTT. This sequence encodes CASRVSVGELFF.

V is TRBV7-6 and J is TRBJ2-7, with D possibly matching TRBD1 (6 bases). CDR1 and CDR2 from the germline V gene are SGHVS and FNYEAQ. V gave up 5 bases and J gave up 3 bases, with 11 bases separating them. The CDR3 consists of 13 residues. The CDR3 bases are TGTGCCAGCAGCCTCGGACAGATCTACGAGCAGTACTTC. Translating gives CASSLGQIYEQYF.

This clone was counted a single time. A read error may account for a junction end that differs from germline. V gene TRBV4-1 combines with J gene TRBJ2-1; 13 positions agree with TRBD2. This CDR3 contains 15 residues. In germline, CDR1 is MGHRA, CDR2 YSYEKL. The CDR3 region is CASSHLTAGLAGEIF. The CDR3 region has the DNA TGCGCCAGCAGCCATCTCACCGCAGGACTAGCGGGAGAAATCTTC.

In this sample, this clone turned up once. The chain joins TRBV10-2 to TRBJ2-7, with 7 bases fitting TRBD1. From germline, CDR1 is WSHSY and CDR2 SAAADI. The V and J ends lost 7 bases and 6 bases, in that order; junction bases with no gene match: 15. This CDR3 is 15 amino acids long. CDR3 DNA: TGCGCCAGCACCGGACAGGCAGGTACCGTAGGCGAGCAGTACTTC. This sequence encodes CASTGQAGTVGEQYF.

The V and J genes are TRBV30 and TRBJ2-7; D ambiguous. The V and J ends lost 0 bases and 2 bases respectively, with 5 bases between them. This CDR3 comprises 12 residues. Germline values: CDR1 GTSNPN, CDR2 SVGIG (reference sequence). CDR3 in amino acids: CAWSVLTYEQYF. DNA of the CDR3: TGTGCCTGGAGTGTACTAACCTACGAGCAGTACTTC.

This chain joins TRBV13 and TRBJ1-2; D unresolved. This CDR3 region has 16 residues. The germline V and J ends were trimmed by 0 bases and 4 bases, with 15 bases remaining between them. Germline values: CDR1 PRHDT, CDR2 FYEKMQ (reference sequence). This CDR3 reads CASSLGDRDLIYGYTF. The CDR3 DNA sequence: TGTGCCAGCAGCTTAGGAGACCGTGACCTGATCTATGGCTACACCTTC.

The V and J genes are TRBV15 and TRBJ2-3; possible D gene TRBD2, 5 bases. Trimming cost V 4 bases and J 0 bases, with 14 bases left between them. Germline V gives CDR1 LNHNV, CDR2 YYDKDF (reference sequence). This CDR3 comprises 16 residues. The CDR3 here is CATSIPTAASTDTQYF. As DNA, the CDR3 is TGTGCCACCAGCATACCTACAGCGGCTAGCACAGATACGCAGTATTTT.

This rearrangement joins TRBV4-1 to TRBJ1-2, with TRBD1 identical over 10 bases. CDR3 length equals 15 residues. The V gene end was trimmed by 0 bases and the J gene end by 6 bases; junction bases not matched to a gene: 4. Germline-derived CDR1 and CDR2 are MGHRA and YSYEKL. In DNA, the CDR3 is TGCGCCAGCAGCCAAGAAGGGACAGGGGTCGATGGCTACACCTTC. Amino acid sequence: CASSQEGTGVDGYTF.

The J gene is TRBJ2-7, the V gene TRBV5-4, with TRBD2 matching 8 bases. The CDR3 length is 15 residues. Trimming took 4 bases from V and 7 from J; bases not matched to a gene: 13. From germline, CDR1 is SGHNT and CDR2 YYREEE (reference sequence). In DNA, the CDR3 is TGTGCCAGCAGCACCCGGGGGGGCGGTCCGTTGGAGCAGTACTTC. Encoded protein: CASSTRGGGPLEQYF.

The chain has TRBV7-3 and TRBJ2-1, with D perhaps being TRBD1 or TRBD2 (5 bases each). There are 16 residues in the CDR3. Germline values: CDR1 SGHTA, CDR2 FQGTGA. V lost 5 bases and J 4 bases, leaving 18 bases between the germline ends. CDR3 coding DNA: TGTGCCAGCAGCCCCCTGCCGGGGCTGGGGTACAATGAGCAGTTCTTC. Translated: CASSPLPGLGYNEQFF.

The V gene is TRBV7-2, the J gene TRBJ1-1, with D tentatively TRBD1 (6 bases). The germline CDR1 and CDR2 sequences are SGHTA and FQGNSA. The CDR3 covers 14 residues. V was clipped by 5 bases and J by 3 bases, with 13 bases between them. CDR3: CASSLQWTDTEAFF. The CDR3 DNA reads TGTGCCAGCAGCCTTCAATGGACAGACACTGAAGCTTTCTTT.

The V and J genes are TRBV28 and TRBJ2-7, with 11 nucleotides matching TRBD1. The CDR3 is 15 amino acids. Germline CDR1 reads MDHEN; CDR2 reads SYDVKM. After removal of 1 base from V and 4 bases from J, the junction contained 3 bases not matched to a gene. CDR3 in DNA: TGTGCCAGCAGTTTATCGGGGACAGGGGGTTACGAGCAGTACTTC. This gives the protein CASSLSGTGGYEQYF.

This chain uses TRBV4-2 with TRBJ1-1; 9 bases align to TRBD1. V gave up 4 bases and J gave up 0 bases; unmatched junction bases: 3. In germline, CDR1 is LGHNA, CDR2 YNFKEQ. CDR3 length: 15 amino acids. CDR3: CASSPRTGVNTEAFF. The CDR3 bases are TGTGCCAGCAGCCCTCGGACAGGGGTGAACACTGAAGCTTTCTTT.

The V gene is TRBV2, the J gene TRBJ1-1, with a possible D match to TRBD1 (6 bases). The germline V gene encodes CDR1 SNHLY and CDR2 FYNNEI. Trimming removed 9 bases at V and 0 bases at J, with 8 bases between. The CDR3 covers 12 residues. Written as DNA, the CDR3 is TGTGCCAGTTACAGGGTGAACACTGAAGCTTTCTTT. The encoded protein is CASYRVNTEAFF.

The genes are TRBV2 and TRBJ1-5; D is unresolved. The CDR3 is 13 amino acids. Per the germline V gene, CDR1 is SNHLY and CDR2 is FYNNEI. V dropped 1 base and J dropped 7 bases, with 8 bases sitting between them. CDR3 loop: CASSEGARQPQHF. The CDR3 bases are TGTGCCAGCAGTGAAGGGGCTAGACAGCCCCAGCATTTT.

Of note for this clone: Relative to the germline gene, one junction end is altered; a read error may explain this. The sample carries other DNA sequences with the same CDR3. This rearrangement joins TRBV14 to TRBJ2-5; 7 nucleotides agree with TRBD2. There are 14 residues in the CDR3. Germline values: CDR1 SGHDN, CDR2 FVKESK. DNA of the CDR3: TGTGCCAGCAGCCGAAGCGGGACCCAAGAGACTCAGTACTTC. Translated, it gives CASSRSGTQETQYF.

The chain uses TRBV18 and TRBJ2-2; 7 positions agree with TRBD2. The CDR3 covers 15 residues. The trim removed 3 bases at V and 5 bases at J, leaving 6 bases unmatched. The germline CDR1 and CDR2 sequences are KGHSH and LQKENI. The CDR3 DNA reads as TGTGCCAGCTCACCGGGAGGGACCCGGACCGGGGAGCTGTTTTTT. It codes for CASSPGGTRTGELFF.

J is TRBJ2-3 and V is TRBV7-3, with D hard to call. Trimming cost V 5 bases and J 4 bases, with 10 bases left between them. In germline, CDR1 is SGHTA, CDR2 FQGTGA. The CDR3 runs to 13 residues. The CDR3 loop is CASSLTHPDTQYF. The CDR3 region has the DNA TGTGCCAGCAGCCTCACTCATCCAGATACGCAGTATTTT.

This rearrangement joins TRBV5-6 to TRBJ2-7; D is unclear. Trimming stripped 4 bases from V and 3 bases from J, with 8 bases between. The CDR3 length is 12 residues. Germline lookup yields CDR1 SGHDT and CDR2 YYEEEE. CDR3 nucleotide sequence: TGTGCCAGCAGCCTCGACTTCTACGAGCAGTACTTC. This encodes CASSLDFYEQYF.

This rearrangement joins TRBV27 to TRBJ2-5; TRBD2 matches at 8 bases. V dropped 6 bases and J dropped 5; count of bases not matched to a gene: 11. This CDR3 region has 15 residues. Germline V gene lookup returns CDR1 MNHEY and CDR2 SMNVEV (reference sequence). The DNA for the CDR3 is TGTGCCAGCAGCCCCCGGGGGGGAAGTTTTGAGACCCAGTACTTC. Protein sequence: CASSPRGGSFETQYF.

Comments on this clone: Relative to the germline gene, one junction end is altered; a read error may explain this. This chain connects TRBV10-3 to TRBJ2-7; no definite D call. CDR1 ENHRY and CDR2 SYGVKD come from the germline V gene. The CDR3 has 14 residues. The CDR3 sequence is CASSYTGRPYEQYF. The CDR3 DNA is TGTGCCAGCAGTTACACGGGCCGCCCCTACGAGCAGTACTTC.